A single sample gave rise to the 17 T cell receptor beta chains below, sequenced in a study of monozygotic twins with inflammatory bowel disease. From the 5' RACE reads, TCRdb lists one entry per CDR3 protein and no DNA. In all, the sample yields approximately 330,000 distinct CDR3 sequences. The sequenced sample consisted of blood. Receptor source: a human donor with ulcerative colitis or Crohn's disease, or a healthy co-twin of an affected twin (not recorded which).

CDR3 sequence reads: CASSPQDVSYEQYF. The chain carries TRBV3-1 and TRBJ2-7. In germline, CDR1 is LGHDT, CDR2 YNNKEL (reference sequence). The length of the CDR3 is 14 residues.

The chain joins TRBV7-7 to TRBJ2-2; TCRdb gives TRBD1 as the D gene, but with no DNA this cannot be confirmed. The germline V gene encodes CDR1 SSHAT and CDR2 FNYEAQ (reference sequence). This CDR3 spans 15 amino acids. CDR3: CASSAGGFNTGELFF.

The chain has TRBV2 and TRBJ2-5; absent DNA, TCRdb's TRBD2 call cannot be checked. The CDR3 spans 16 residues. CDR1 and CDR2 from the germline V gene are SNHLY and FYNNEI. CDR3 amino acids: CASRYRLAGGPETQYF.

The chain links TRBV24-1 to TRBJ2-2; without DNA, the TCRdb call of TRBD1 cannot be checked. The CDR3 contains 16 residues. In germline, CDR1 is KGHDR, CDR2 SFDVKD. The CDR3 region is CATSVQTGANTGELFF.

This chain's CDR3 is CASSLDRGSSYEQYF. The genes are TRBV11-3 and TRBJ2-7. The CDR3 sequence is 15 residues long. Germline values: CDR1 SGHNT, CDR2 YENEEA. Variable domain in full (rest from reference TRBV11-3 and TRBJ2-7): EAGVVQSPRYKIIEKKQPVAFWCNPISGHNTLYWYLQNLGQGPELLIRYENEEAVDDSQLPKDRFSAERLKGVDSTLKIQPAELGDSAVYLCASSLDRGSSYEQYFGPGTRLTVT.

CDR3 amino acids: CATSTGPYEQYF. The rearrangement links TRBV15 to TRBJ2-7; the D call from TCRdb, TRBD1, cannot be confirmed without DNA. The CDR3 has 12 amino acids. Germline V gene lookup returns CDR1 LNHNV and CDR2 YYDKDF (reference sequence).

V and J are TRBV20-1 and TRBJ1-1; TCRdb's D call, TRBD1, is unchecked because there is no DNA. Germline lookup yields CDR1 DFQATT and CDR2 SNEGSKA (reference sequence). This CDR3 has 14 amino acids. CDR3 protein: CSASLNRGGTEAFF.

The CDR3 here is CASSLGGSGGARTDTQYF. The rearrangement links TRBV11-2 to TRBJ2-3; TCRdb outputs TRBD2, but without DNA this stays unchecked. There are 18 residues in the CDR3. Germline V gene data show CDR1 as SGHAT and CDR2 as FQNNGV. The complete variable domain, with remaining parts taken from reference TRBV11-2 and TRBJ2-3, reads EAGVAQSPRYKIIEKRQSVAFWCNPISGHATLYWYQQILGQGPKLLIQFQNNGVVDDSQLPKDRFSAERLKGVDSTLKIQPAKLEDSAVYLCASSLGGSGGARTDTQYFGPGTRLTVL.

The chain links TRBV11-2 to TRBJ2-2; TCRdb's D gene call, TRBD1, goes unchecked for lack of DNA. CDR1 SGHAT and CDR2 FQNNGV come from the germline V gene. The CDR3 is 18 amino acids. CDR3 in amino acids: CASSLDLDRVKVAGELFF.

The CDR3 spells CASSSGRGEAFF. This chain uses TRBV5-6 with TRBJ1-1; with no DNA, the TCRdb D assignment of TRBD1 cannot be verified. Germline CDR1 SGHDT, CDR2 YYEEEE. The CDR3 extends over 12 amino acids. The full variable domain, rest sourced from reference TRBV5-6 and TRBJ1-1, is DAGVTQSPTHLIKTRGQQVTLRCSPKSGHDTVSWYQQALGQGPQFIFQYYEEEERQRGNFPDRFSGHQFPNYSSELNVNALLLGDSALYLCASSSGRGEAFFGQGTRLTVV.

The chain employs TRBV19 and TRBJ2-5; TCRdb lists TRBD1, though no DNA is available to test this call. Germline CDR1 and CDR2: LNHDA and SQIVND (reference sequence). The CDR3 is made up of 14 amino acids. The CDR3 protein is CASSRAPGAETQYF. Combining the CDR3 with reference TRBV19 and TRBJ2-5 gives the whole variable domain DGGITQSPKYLFRKEGQNVTLSCEQNLNHDAMYWYRQDPGQGLRLIYYSQIVNDFQKGDIAEGYSVSREKKESFPLTVTSAQKNPTAFYLCASSRAPGAETQYFGPGTRLLVL.

This chain uses TRBV12-3 or TRBV12-4 with TRBJ2-1; TCRdb's assignment of TRBD1 cannot be checked, as there is no DNA. This CDR3 spans 14 amino acids. The CDR3 sequence is CASRRGGASNEQFF.

The rearrangement links TRBV29-1 to TRBJ2-1; there is no DNA to check the TCRdb D call of TRBD2. CDR3 size: 13 residues. CDR1 and CDR2 (germline): SQVTM, ANQGSEA. The CDR3 is CSVGTGRGDEQFF.

The chain is built from TRBV7-2 and TRBJ2-2; TCRdb calls TRBD1, which cannot be checked without DNA. The CDR3 totals 17 residues. Germline-derived CDR1 and CDR2 are SGHTA and FQGNSA. CDR3 loop: CASSLGLGGINTGELFF.

This chain uses TRBV3-1 with TRBJ1-3; TCRdb picks TRBD1, but there is no DNA to check that call. Germline V lookup: CDR1 LGHDT, CDR2 YNNKEL (reference sequence). This CDR3 comprises 15 residues. The CDR3 region is CASSQVRVSGNTIYF.

This chain links TRBV27 with TRBJ2-7; lacking DNA, the TRBD1 call made by TCRdb goes unchecked. The CDR3 consists of 14 residues. Germline-derived CDR1 and CDR2 are MNHEY and SMNVEV (reference sequence). The CDR3 loop is CASRRGGTPHEQYF.

The chain links TRBV2 to TRBJ1-4; TCRdb reports TRBD1, a call that lacks DNA to check it against. The germline gives CDR1 SNHLY, CDR2 FYNNEI. This CDR3 is built from 11 residues. The CDR3 sequence: CAIWAGEKLFF.